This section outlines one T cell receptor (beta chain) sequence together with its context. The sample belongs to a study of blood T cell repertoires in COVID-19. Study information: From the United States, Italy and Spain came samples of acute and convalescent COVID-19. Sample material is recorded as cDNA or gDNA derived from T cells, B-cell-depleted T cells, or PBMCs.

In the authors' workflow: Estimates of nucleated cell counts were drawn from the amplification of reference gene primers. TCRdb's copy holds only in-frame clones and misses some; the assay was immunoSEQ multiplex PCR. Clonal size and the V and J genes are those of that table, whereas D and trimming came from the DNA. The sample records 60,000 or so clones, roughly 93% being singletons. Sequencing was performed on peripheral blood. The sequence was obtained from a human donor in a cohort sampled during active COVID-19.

CDR3: CASKTGGTDTQYF. The CDR3 nucleotides read TGTGCCAGCAAAACGGGAGGCACAGATACGCAGTATTTT. V and J are TRBV7-9 and TRBJ2-3; the D gene is possibly TRBD2 (6 bases). Germline CDR1 SEHNR, CDR2 FQNEAQ (reference sequence). V shed 7 bases and J shed 1 base, with 9 bases lying between them. CDR3 size: 13 residues. Full variable domain (remainder filled in from reference TRBV7-9 and TRBJ2-3): DTGVSQNPRHKITKRGQNVTFRCDPISEHNRLYWYRQTLGQGPEFLTYFQNEAQLEKSRLLSDRFSAERPKGSFSTLEIQRTEQGDSAMYLCASKTGGTDTQYFGPGTRLTVL.